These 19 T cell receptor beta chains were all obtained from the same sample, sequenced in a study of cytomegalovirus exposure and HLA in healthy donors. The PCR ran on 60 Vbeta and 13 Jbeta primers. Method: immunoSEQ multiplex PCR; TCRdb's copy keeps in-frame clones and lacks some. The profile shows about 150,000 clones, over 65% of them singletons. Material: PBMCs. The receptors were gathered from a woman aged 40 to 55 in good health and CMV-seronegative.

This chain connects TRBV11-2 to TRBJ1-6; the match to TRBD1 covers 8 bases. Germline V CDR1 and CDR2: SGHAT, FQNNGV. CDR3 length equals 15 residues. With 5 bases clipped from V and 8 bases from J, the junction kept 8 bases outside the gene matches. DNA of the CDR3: TGTGCCAGCAGCCTTCGGACAGGGCCTTATTCACCCCTCCACTTT. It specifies CASSLRTGPYSPLHF.

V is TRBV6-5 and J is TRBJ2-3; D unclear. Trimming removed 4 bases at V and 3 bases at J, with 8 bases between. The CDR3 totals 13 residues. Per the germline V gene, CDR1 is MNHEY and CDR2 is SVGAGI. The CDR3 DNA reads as TGTGCCAGCAGTTGGGCACGAACAGATACGCAGTATTTT. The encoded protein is CASSWARTDTQYF.

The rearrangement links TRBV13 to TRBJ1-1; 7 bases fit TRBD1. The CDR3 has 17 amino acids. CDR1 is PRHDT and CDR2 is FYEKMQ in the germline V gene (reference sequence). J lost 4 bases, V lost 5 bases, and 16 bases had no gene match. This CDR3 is CASSRVRDSVFVTEAFF. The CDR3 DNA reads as TGTGCCAGCAGCCGCGTCAGGGACAGCGTGTTTGTCACTGAAGCTTTCTTT.

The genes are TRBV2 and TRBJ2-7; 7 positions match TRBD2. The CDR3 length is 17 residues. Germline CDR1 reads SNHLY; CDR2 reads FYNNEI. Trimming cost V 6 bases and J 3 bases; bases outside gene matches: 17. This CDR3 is CASSPGGGDQGLYEQYF. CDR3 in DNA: TGTGCCAGCAGCCCGGGGGGTGGGGATCAAGGGCTCTACGAGCAGTACTTC.

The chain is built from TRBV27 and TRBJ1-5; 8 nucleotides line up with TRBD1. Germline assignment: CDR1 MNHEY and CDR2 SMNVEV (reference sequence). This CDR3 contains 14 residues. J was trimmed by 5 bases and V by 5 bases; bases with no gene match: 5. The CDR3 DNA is TGTGCCAGCAGTGCACAGGGGGACCATCAGCCCCAGCATTTT. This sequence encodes CASSAQGDHQPQHF.

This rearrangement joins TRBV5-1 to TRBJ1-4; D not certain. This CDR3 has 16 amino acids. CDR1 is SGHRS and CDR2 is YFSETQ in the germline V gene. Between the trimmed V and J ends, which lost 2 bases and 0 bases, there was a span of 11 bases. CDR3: CASSLSGRSTNEKLFF. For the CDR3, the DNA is TGCGCCAGCAGCTTAAGCGGTAGATCAACTAATGAAAAACTGTTTTTT.

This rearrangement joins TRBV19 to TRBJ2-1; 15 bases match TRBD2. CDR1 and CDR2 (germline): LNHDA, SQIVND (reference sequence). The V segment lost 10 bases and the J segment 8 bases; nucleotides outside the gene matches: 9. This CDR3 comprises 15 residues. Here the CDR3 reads CATNSRTSGRDEQFF. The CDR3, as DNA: TGTGCCACTAATTCAAGGACTAGCGGGAGGGATGAGCAGTTCTTC.

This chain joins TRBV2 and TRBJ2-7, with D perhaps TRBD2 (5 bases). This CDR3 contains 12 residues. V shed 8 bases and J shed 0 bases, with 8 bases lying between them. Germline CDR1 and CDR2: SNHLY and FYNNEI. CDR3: CASGLSSYEQYF. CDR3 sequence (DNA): TGTGCCAGCGGACTCAGCTCCTACGAGCAGTACTTC.

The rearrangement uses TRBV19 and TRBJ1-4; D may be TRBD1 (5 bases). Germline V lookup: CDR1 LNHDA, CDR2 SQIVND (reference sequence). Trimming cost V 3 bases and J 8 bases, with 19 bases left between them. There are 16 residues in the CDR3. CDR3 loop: CASSIRSGRESEKLFF. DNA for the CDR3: TGTGCCAGTAGTATTAGGTCGGGCAGGGAATCGGAAAAACTGTTTTTT. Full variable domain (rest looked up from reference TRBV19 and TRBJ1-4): DGGITQSPKYLFRKEGQNVTLSCEQNLNHDAMYWYRQDPGQGLRLIYYSQIVNDFQKGDIAEGYSVSREKKESFPLTVTSAQKNPTAFYLCASSIRSGRESEKLFFGSGTQLSVL.

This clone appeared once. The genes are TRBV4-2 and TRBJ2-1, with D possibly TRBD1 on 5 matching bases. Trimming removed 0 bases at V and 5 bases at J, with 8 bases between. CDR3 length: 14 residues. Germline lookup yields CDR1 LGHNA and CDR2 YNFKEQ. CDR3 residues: CASSQDVGDNEQFF. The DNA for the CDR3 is TGTGCCAGCAGCCAAGATGTAGGGGACAATGAGCAGTTCTTC.

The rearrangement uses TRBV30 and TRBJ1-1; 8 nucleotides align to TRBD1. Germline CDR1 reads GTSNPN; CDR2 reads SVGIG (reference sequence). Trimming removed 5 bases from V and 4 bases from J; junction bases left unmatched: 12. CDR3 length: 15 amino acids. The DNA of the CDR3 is TGTGCCTGGGCGAGCCGTGGACAGGGAGGCACTGAAGCTTTCTTT. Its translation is CAWASRGQGGTEAFF.

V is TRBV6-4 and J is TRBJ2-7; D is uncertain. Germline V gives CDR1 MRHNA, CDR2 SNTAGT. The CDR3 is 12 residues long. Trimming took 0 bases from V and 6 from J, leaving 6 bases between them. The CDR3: CASSDSRREQYF. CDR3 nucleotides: TGTGCCAGCAGTGACTCCCGTCGCGAGCAGTACTTC.

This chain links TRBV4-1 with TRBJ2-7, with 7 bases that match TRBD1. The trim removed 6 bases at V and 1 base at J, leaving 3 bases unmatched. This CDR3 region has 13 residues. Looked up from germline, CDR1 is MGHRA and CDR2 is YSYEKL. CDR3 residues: CASRPTGSYEQYF. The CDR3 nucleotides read TGCGCCAGCAGACCGACAGGGTCCTACGAGCAGTACTTC.

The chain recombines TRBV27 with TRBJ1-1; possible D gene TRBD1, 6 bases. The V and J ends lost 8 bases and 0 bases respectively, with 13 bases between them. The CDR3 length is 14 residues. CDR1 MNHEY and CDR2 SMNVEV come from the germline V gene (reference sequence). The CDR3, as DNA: TGTGCCAGCGGACGACAGGCCCTGAACACTGAAGCTTTCTTT. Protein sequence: CASGRQALNTEAFF.

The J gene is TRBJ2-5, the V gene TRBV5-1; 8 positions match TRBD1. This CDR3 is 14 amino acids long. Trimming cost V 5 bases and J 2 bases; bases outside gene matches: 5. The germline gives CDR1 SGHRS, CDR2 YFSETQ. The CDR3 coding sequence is TGCGCCAGCAGTGCCGGACAGGGACAAGAGACCCAGTACTTC. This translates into CASSAGQGQETQYF. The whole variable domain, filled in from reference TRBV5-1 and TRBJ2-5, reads KAGVTQTPRYLIKTRGQQVTLSCSPISGHRSVSWYQQTPGQGLQFLFEYFSETQRNKGNFPGRFSGRQFSNSRSEMNVSTLELGDSALYLCASSAGQGQETQYFGPGTRLLVL.

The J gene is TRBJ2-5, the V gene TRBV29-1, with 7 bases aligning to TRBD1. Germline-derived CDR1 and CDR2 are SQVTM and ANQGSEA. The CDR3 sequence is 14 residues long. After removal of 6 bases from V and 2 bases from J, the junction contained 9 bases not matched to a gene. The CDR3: CSVVFGTAQETQYF. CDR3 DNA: TGCAGCGTCGTCTTTGGGACAGCTCAAGAGACCCAGTACTTC.

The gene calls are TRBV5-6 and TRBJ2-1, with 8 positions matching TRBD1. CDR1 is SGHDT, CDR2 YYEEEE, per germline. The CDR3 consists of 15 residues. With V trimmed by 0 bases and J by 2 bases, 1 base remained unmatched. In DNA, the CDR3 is TGTGCCAGCAGCTTGGAGGACAGGGCCTACAATGAGCAGTTCTTC. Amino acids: CASSLEDRAYNEQFF.

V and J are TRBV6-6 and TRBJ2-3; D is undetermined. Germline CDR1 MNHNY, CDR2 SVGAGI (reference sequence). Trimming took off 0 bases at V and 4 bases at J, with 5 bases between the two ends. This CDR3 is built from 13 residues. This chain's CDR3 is CASSYSASDTQYF. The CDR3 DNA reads TGTGCCAGCAGTTACTCGGCTTCAGATACGCAGTATTTT.

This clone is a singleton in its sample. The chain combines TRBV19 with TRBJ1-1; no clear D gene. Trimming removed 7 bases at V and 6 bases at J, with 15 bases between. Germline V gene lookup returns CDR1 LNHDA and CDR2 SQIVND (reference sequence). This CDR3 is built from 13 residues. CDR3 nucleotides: TGTGCCAGTAAACGATACAGTTCGGCTGAAGCTTTCTTT. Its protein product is CASKRYSSAEAFF.